Described below is a single T cell receptor beta chain sequence and its context. Its antigen is as yet unknown. This sample was taken from a study of cytomegalovirus exposure and HLA in healthy donors. Study-wide findings and caveats: Association of a missense DCLRE1C variant with TCR beta V- and J-gene trimming was reported in a later analysis. Sequencing likely produced, as an artifact, a cluster of highly shared sequence variants.

PCR primers comprised 60 Vbeta and 13 Jbeta primers. Using immunoSEQ multiplex PCR, the repertoire was profiled, and TCRdb retains in-frame clones only, with some absent. Of roughly 120,000 clones detected, roughly four fifths appear once; the ten largest clones hold around 10%. Among the donors, all were healthy bone marrow donors. Germline CDR1 reads SGHTA; CDR2 reads FQGNSA. The CDR3 sequence is 15 residues long. Trimming at V came to 5 bases and at J to 2 bases, leaving 7 bases not matched to a gene. The chain combines TRBV7-2 with TRBJ2-7, with TRBD1 matching over 9 bases. This clonotype was obtained from a male donor in good health and CMV-seropositive. Sequenced material: PBMCs. This chain's CDR3 is CASSQLGTGPYEQYF. The CDR3 nucleotides are TGTGCCAGCAGCCAGTTAGGGACAGGGCCCTACGAGCAGTACTTC.